This entry lists 27 T cell receptor beta chains sequenced from one sample in a study of shared clonotypes between healthy human individuals (dated by TCRdb to between 2020 and 2021). CD8 naive samples were CD45RO-negative cells positively selected for CCR7, giving a CD45RA+CCR7+ population that excluded TemRA cells. The library was produced with the immunoSEQ multiplex PCR assay. What TCRdb holds here is the immuneACCESS table cut down to in-frame rearrangements. Part of the clones is not present; checked against another copy, under half of the missing clones reflect an unresolved V gene, and the others are unexplained. Counted in this sample were about 2,200,000 clones; approximately 94% of them appeared once. The ten most abundant clones make up under 2% of the sample. Sequenced material: naive CD8+ T cells from PBMCs. Per the publication, the cell subset or site label means: CD45RA+CCR7+. The receptors shown here come from a young man in good health. Some clones in this sample may be carry-over from other donors' samples.

This rearrangement joins TRBV10-3 to TRBJ2-7; D uncertain. The CDR3 has 15 amino acids. V was clipped by 3 bases and J by 0 bases, with 12 bases between them. Germline V gene sequence: CDR1 ENHRY, CDR2 SYGVKD. CDR3 loop: CAISDGSKTSYEQYF. The CDR3 DNA follows: TGTGCCATCAGTGATGGTTCCAAAACCTCCTACGAGCAGTACTTC.

This rearrangement joins TRBV28 to TRBJ2-1, with D hard to call. The CDR3 runs to 13 residues. Germline V gene data show CDR1 as MDHEN and CDR2 as SYDVKM. The V and J ends lost 1 base and 8 bases respectively, with 9 bases between them. CDR3 bases: TGTGCCAGCAGTTTATTCGGGCGCGATGAGCAGTTCTTC. It codes for CASSLFGRDEQFF. Full variable domain (outside the CDR3, taken from reference TRBV28 and TRBJ2-1): DVKVTQSSRYLVKRTGEKVFLECVQDMDHENMFWYRQDPGLGLRLIYFSYDVKMKEKGDIPEGYSVSREKKERFSLILESASTNQTSMYLCASSLFGRDEQFFGPGTRLTVL.

This rearrangement joins TRBV7-9 to TRBJ1-1; D ambiguous. The CDR3 sequence is 13 residues long. Germline CDR1 is SEHNR and CDR2 is FQNEAQ (reference sequence). V shed 5 bases and J shed 11 bases, with 18 bases lying between them. CDR3 in amino acids: CASSLNPQGWAFF. CDR3 coding DNA: TGTGCCAGCAGCCTGAACCCCCAAGGTTGGGCTTTCTTT.

The V and J genes are TRBV7-9 and TRBJ2-3, with 8 bases lining up with TRBD2. The CDR3 is made up of 18 amino acids. The ends lost 5 bases at V and 0 bases at J; junction bases unmatched: 13. Germline CDR1 SEHNR, CDR2 FQNEAQ (reference sequence). CDR3 amino acids: CASSPHPSSGFSTDTQYF. The CDR3 DNA is TGTGCCAGCAGCCCCCACCCTTCTAGCGGGTTTAGCACAGATACGCAGTATTTT. Drawing the rest from reference TRBV7-9 and TRBJ2-3, the complete variable domain is DTGVSQNPRHKITKRGQNVTFRCDPISEHNRLYWYRQTLGQGPEFLTYFQNEAQLEKSRLLSDRFSAERPKGSFSTLEIQRTEQGDSAMYLCASSPHPSSGFSTDTQYFGPGTRLTVL.

On this clone itself: Other nucleotide sequences from this sample produce the same CDR3. The rearrangement links TRBV7-9 to TRBJ2-2; D gene unclear. V was pared by 3 bases and J by 6 bases, with 5 bases between. The CDR3 runs 12 residues. The germline V gene has CDR1 SEHNR and CDR2 FQNEAQ (reference sequence). The chain's CDR3 is CASSFQAGELFF. The CDR3 DNA is TGTGCCAGCAGCTTCCAGGCCGGGGAGCTGTTTTTT.

V and J are TRBV10-3 and TRBJ1-1, with no clear D. Trimming cost V 3 bases and J 11 bases, with 13 bases left between them. The CDR3 runs 12 residues. CDR1 is ENHRY and CDR2 is SYGVKD in the germline V gene. The CDR3 nucleotides read TGTGCCATCAGTGAATATTTCCGAGGTGCTTTCTTT. It yields the protein CAISEYFRGAFF.

The CDR3 reads CASSPQAGGSYEQYF. CDR3 in DNA: TGCGCCAGCAGCCCCCAAGCGGGAGGATCCTACGAGCAGTACTTC. The chain is built from TRBV4-1 and TRBJ2-7, with 9 bases aligning to TRBD2. Germline V gene data show CDR1 as MGHRA and CDR2 as YSYEKL. Unmatched junction bases numbered 5, after V lost 4 bases and J lost 1 base. The CDR3 length is 15 residues.

This clone occurred once. This may be a read error, as it is one base from a much larger clone. Within the sample, other DNA sequences also encode this same CDR3. Here the CDR3 DNA reads TGTGCCAGCAGCGTAGCGGATAGCAATCAGCCCCAGCATTTT. Its protein product is CASSVADSNQPQHF. The rearrangement uses TRBV9 and TRBJ1-5; D gene unclear. Trimming cost V 0 bases and J 0 bases, with 4 bases left between them. Looked up from germline, CDR1 is SGDLS and CDR2 is YYNGEE. The CDR3 is 14 amino acids.

This chain joins TRBV28 and TRBJ2-1; TRBD2 matches 9 bases. The CDR3 runs to 15 residues. The J segment lost 5 bases and the V segment lost 5 bases, leaving 7 bases of the junction unmatched. Per germline, CDR1 MDHEN and CDR2 SYDVKM. CDR3 region: CASSPLAGVNNEQFF. CDR3 DNA sequence: TGTGCCAGCAGTCCCTTAGCGGGAGTTAACAATGAGCAGTTCTTC.

The V call is TRBV19, the J call TRBJ1-5, with D possibly matching TRBD1 (5 bases). CDR1 LNHDA and CDR2 SQIVND come from the germline V gene (reference sequence). The CDR3 runs 14 residues. The V end lost 5 bases, the J end lost 4 bases, and 12 bases lay between the germline ends. The CDR3 DNA is TGTGCCAGTAGTGTACCCCAGGGAAATCAGCCCCAGCATTTT. This gives the protein CASSVPQGNQPQHF.

The chain links TRBV6-5 to TRBJ2-4, with D maybe TRBD1 (6 bases). Trimming left V 0 bases short and J 5 bases short, with 14 bases between. Germline loops: CDR1 MNHEY, CDR2 SVGAGI. This CDR3 is 16 amino acids long. In DNA form, the CDR3 reads TGTGCCAGCAGTTACTCCCTTGGGACAACCCAAAACATTCAGTACTTC. Translating it yields CASSYSLGTTQNIQYF.

The chain uses TRBV7-2 and TRBJ2-7, with 9 bases that match TRBD1. CDR1 SGHTA and CDR2 FQGNSA come from the germline V gene. This CDR3 spans 16 amino acids. J gave up 3 bases and V 2 bases, and 8 bases lay outside the gene matches. The CDR3 loop is CASSLTRTGQGYEQYF. The CDR3 DNA sequence: TGTGCCAGCAGCTTAACCCGAACGGGACAGGGCTACGAGCAGTACTTC.

V usage is TRBV27 and J usage is TRBJ1-1; possible D gene TRBD1, 6 bases. Germline V gene lookup returns CDR1 MNHEY and CDR2 SMNVEV (reference sequence). Trimming took off 2 bases at V and 1 base at J, with 11 bases between the two ends. The CDR3 spans 15 residues. CDR3 loop: CASSLGGLANTEAFF. CDR3 DNA sequence: TGTGCCAGCAGTTTAGGGGGGCTGGCGAACACTGAAGCTTTCTTT.

The gene calls are TRBV25-1 and TRBJ1-1, with 9 bases that match TRBD1. This CDR3 has 17 residues. Germline V gene data show CDR1 as MGHDK and CDR2 as SYGVNS. J gave up 4 bases and V 4 bases, and 13 bases lay outside the gene matches. CDR3 in DNA: TGTGCCAGCAGTGGGCCGTCGTTACAGGGGGCGGGCACTGAAGCTTTCTTT. Amino acids: CASSGPSLQGAGTEAFF.

The chain has TRBV27 and TRBJ1-4; possibly TRBD1 for D (6 bases). This CDR3 is built from 15 residues. The germline V gene has CDR1 MNHEY and CDR2 SMNVEV (reference sequence). V gave up 5 bases and J gave up 0 bases, with 10 bases separating them. CDR3 loop: CASSVQGATNEKLFF. CDR3 bases: TGTGCCAGCAGTGTACAGGGTGCAACTAATGAAAAACTGTTTTTT.

The genes are TRBV5-1 and TRBJ2-3; 7 nucleotides align to TRBD2. Germline V lookup: CDR1 SGHRS, CDR2 YFSETQ. The V segment lost 1 base and the J segment 2 bases; nucleotides outside the gene matches: 4. This CDR3 has 15 residues. The CDR3 DNA reads as TGCGCCAGCAGCTTGCCTAGCGGAGTCACAGATACGCAGTATTTT. This gives the protein CASSLPSGVTDTQYF.

Turning to this clone: Other DNA sequences in the same sample also yield this CDR3. The V and J genes are TRBV4-1 and TRBJ2-7; D call uncertain. The CDR3 loop spans 13 amino acids. The germline V gene encodes CDR1 MGHRA and CDR2 YSYEKL. V was trimmed by 0 bases and J by 3 bases, leaving 6 bases between them. This CDR3 reads CASSQDMGYEQYF. The CDR3 nucleotides are TGCGCCAGCAGCCAAGATATGGGCTACGAGCAGTACTTC.

V and J are TRBV10-2 and TRBJ2-1; D perhaps matches TRBD2 (6 bases). V lost 6 bases and J 5 bases, leaving 14 bases between the germline ends. The CDR3 is 14 amino acids. CDR1 is WSHSY and CDR2 is SAAADI in the germline V gene. The CDR3 sequence: CASSPRLGNNEQFF. CDR3 sequence (DNA): TGCGCCAGCAGCCCCCGACTAGGAAACAATGAGCAGTTCTTC.

The chain joins TRBV27 to TRBJ2-1; TRBD2 agrees at 8 bases. This CDR3 contains 16 residues. The V and J ends lost 3 bases and 8 bases, in that order; junction bases with no gene match: 12. Per germline, CDR1 MNHEY and CDR2 SMNVEV (reference sequence). The CDR3 spells CASSFRKGGRLDEQFF. CDR3 DNA sequence: TGTGCCAGCAGTTTCCGAAAGGGCGGGAGGCTGGATGAGCAGTTCTTC.

The CDR3 DNA sequence: TGCAGCGCAGCGGGACTAGCGGGAGTTGGGAATGAGCAGTTCTTC. Encoded protein: CSAAGLAGVGNEQFF. The rearrangement uses TRBV29-1 and TRBJ2-1; 14 bases are a match to TRBD2. CDR3 length: 15 amino acids. J gave up 7 bases and V 7 bases, and 9 bases lay outside the gene matches. Per the germline V gene, CDR1 is SQVTM and CDR2 is ANQGSEA.

The chain carries TRBV9 and TRBJ1-3, with TRBD1 matching 8 bases. V shed 4 bases and J 2 bases; nucleotides not matched to a gene: 17. The CDR3 is made up of 19 amino acids. The germline V gene has CDR1 SGDLS and CDR2 YYNGEE. The CDR3 DNA reads TGTGCCAGCAGCTTGACCAAAGAGCCAGGGGGCAAAGCTGGAAACACCATATATTTT. This translates into CASSLTKEPGGKAGNTIYF.

The CDR3, as DNA: TGTGCCAGCAGCGTAGCGGCTAGCGGGAGGCTAACAGGCTCCTACGAGCAGTACTTC. Protein product: CASSVAASGRLTGSYEQYF. This chain uses TRBV9 with TRBJ2-7; 11 nucleotides align to TRBD2. J lost 0 bases, V lost 0 bases, and 11 bases had no gene match. This CDR3 has 19 residues. Per germline, CDR1 SGDLS and CDR2 YYNGEE.

V usage is TRBV19 and J usage is TRBJ1-1; 8 bases are a match to TRBD1. Germline assignment: CDR1 LNHDA and CDR2 SQIVND (reference sequence). CDR3 size: 16 residues. The V segment lost 5 bases and the J segment 3 bases; nucleotides outside the gene matches: 11. As DNA, the CDR3 is TGTGCCAGTAGTTTTTTTGCAGGGGGCGCGGACACTGAAGCTTTCTTT. It is translated as CASSFFAGGADTEAFF.

This sequence joins TRBV7-2 and TRBJ2-1, with 8 nucleotides matching TRBD2. V lost 5 bases and J lost 3; bases outside the gene matches: 9. Per germline, CDR1 SGHTA and CDR2 FQGNSA. CDR3 size: 16 residues. The CDR3, as DNA: TGTGCCAGCAGCACCCGACTAGCGCTGAACTACAATGAGCAGTTCTTC. Translation gives CASSTRLALNYNEQFF.

The gene calls are TRBV7-9 and TRBJ2-1; perhaps TRBD1 as D (5 bases). The germline CDR1 and CDR2 sequences are SEHNR and FQNEAQ (reference sequence). There are 12 residues in the CDR3. Trimming removed 1 base at V and 12 bases at J, with 10 bases between. The CDR3 DNA follows: TGTGCCAGCAGCTTAGGGGGCAGGACGCAGTTCTTC. This encodes CASSLGGRTQFF. Full variable domain (outside the CDR3, taken from reference TRBV7-9 and TRBJ2-1): DTGVSQNPRHKITKRGQNVTFRCDPISEHNRLYWYRQTLGQGPEFLTYFQNEAQLEKSRLLSDRFSAERPKGSFSTLEIQRTEQGDSAMYLCASSLGGRTQFFGPGTRLTVL.

The J gene is TRBJ2-1, the V gene TRBV4-2, with D perhaps TRBD2 (6 bases). The germline V gene has CDR1 LGHNA and CDR2 YNFKEQ. The CDR3 contains 14 residues. V was cut by 0 bases and J by 8 bases, with 11 bases left in between. CDR3 DNA: TGTGCCAGCAGCCAAGATCTCGCTAGCGATGAGCAGTTCTTC. Its translation: CASSQDLASDEQFF.

The chain joins TRBV5-4 to TRBJ2-7; D possibly corresponds to TRBD2 (6 bases). Germline lookup yields CDR1 SGHNT and CDR2 YYREEE (reference sequence). Trimming shortened V by 2 bases and J by 0 bases, and 18 bases separated the two germline ends. The CDR3 extends over 17 amino acids. For the CDR3, the DNA is TGTGCCAGCAGCTTTAAGGGGTGGGCGGGAAGCTCCTACGAGCAGTACTTC. It translates to CASSFKGWAGSSYEQYF.